The next 15 T cell receptor beta chains were all read from a single sample in a study of blood T cell repertoires in COVID-19. Clones were sequenced by immunoSEQ multiplex PCR, and TCRdb holds only the in-frame ones, with some missing. The profile shows 180,000 or so clones, 80% of them singletons. Sequenced input: PBMCs or T cells enriched from blood (not recorded which). Every receptor here comes from a man aged 60 to 69 who had been exposed to COVID-19.

The chain employs TRBV19 and TRBJ1-1; D might be TRBD1 (6 bases). Germline CDR1 and CDR2: LNHDA and SQIVND (reference sequence). V was shortened by 5 bases and J by 1 base, with 14 bases between the two germline ends. CDR3 length: 15 residues. This CDR3 is CASSPEDRPNTEAFF. The DNA for the CDR3 is TGTGCCAGTAGTCCAGAAGACAGGCCGAACACTGAAGCTTTCTTT. The whole variable domain, remainder taken from reference TRBV19 and TRBJ1-1, is DGGITQSPKYLFRKEGQNVTLSCEQNLNHDAMYWYRQDPGQGLRLIYYSQIVNDFQKGDIAEGYSVSREKKESFPLTVTSAQKNPTAFYLCASSPEDRPNTEAFFGQGTRLTVV.

The gene calls are TRBV27 and TRBJ1-1; no reliable D call. The CDR3 extends over 15 amino acids. V lost 5 bases and J 1 base, leaving 14 bases between the germline ends. The germline gives CDR1 MNHEY, CDR2 SMNVEV (reference sequence). CDR3 coding DNA: TGTGCCAGCAGTATTTTAGGAGTTAAGAACACTGAAGCTTTCTTT. Its translation is CASSILGVKNTEAFF.

This chain joins TRBV2 and TRBJ1-1; 9 positions match TRBD1. The V gene end was trimmed by 6 bases and the J gene end by 0 bases; junction bases not matched to a gene: 8. CDR1 is SNHLY and CDR2 is FYNNEI in the germline V gene. This CDR3 has 16 residues. The DNA of the CDR3 is TGTGCCAGCAGCCAATACAGGGGGCGGGTGAACACTGAAGCTTTCTTT. Protein sequence: CASSQYRGRVNTEAFF.

This chain uses TRBV28 with TRBJ1-3, with 9 bases fitting TRBD1. The trim removed 3 bases at V and 0 bases at J, leaving 6 bases unmatched. The CDR3 is 17 amino acids. CDR1 is MDHEN and CDR2 is SYDVKM in the germline V gene. The CDR3 DNA reads as TGTGCCAGCAGTTTGTACGGGACAGGGAACTCTGGAAACACCATATATTTT. Its translation is CASSLYGTGNSGNTIYF.

This chain joins TRBV9 and TRBJ1-5; D unresolved. The CDR3 totals 14 residues. Germline CDR1 and CDR2: SGDLS and YYNGEE. V dropped 4 bases and J dropped 0 bases, with 8 bases sitting between them. The CDR3 region has the DNA TGTGCCAGCAGCCGAGACAATAGCAATCAGCCCCAGCATTTT. Translating gives CASSRDNSNQPQHF.

This clone was observed a few times. The chain has TRBV5-4 and TRBJ2-5; no clear D gene. Per the germline V gene, CDR1 is SGHNT and CDR2 is YYREEE (reference sequence). The V end lost 0 bases, the J end lost 5 bases, and 8 bases lay between the germline ends. There are 13 residues in the CDR3. CDR3 coding DNA: TGTGCCAGCAGCTTGGGGCTTTCGGAGACCCAGTACTTC. It specifies CASSLGLSETQYF.

The chain carries TRBV7-8 and TRBJ2-7; D ambiguous. CDR3 length: 16 amino acids. From germline, CDR1 is SGHVS and CDR2 FQNEAQ. Trimming took 5 bases from V and 3 from J, leaving 20 bases between them. CDR3 sequence (DNA): TGTGCCAGCAGCCTCAAAATAACCTATTCCGACTACGAGCAGTACTTC. The encoded protein is CASSLKITYSDYEQYF.

The chain is built from TRBV2 and TRBJ1-5; TRBD1 is a possible D gene (6 bases). The germline V and J ends were trimmed by 5 bases and 4 bases, with 15 bases remaining between them. The CDR3 is made up of 15 amino acids. Looked up from germline, CDR1 is SNHLY and CDR2 is FYNNEI. CDR3 in amino acids: CASSTATGTNQPQHF. In DNA, the CDR3 is TGTGCCAGCAGTACCGCGACAGGTACAAATCAGCCCCAGCATTTT.

This rearrangement joins TRBV5-1 to TRBJ2-7; 10 nucleotides agree with TRBD2. There are 16 residues in the CDR3. CDR1 and CDR2 (germline): SGHRS, YFSETQ. The V and J ends lost 3 bases and 0 bases, in that order; junction bases with no gene match: 6. The CDR3 DNA reads TGCGCCAGCAGCTACACACTAGCGGGGATCTCCTACGAGCAGTACTTC. Translation: CASSYTLAGISYEQYF.

The V and J genes are TRBV2 and TRBJ2-1; 8 bases line up with TRBD1. Germline values: CDR1 SNHLY, CDR2 FYNNEI. V gave up 7 bases and J gave up 8 bases; unmatched junction bases: 7. The CDR3 is made up of 13 amino acids. The chain's CDR3 is CASKRTGYYEQFF. In nucleotides, the CDR3 is TGTGCCAGCAAAAGGACAGGGTACTATGAGCAGTTCTTC.

This clone was observed a few times. CDR3 residues: CATSRAGTGDEKLFF. The CDR3 bases are TGTGCCACCAGCAGAGCCGGGACAGGGGACGAAAAACTGTTTTTT. This chain connects TRBV15 to TRBJ1-4; 10 bases are shared with TRBD1. The CDR3 extends over 15 amino acids. V was pared by 1 base and J by 8 bases, with 4 bases of the junction left unmatched. In germline, CDR1 is LNHNV, CDR2 YYDKDF (reference sequence).

This chain connects TRBV14 to TRBJ2-4; the match to TRBD1 covers 7 bases. V shed 0 bases, J shed 6 bases, and the junction held 5 bases outside the gene matches. The germline CDR1 and CDR2 sequences are SGHDN and FVKESK. The CDR3 covers 15 residues. The CDR3, as DNA: TGTGCCAGCAGCCAAGATGAGGGGGCGGTAAACATTCAGTACTTC. It codes for CASSQDEGAVNIQYF.

The V call is TRBV2, the J call TRBJ1-2; possibly TRBD1 for D (5 bases). Germline V gene sequence: CDR1 SNHLY, CDR2 FYNNEI. V was trimmed by 4 bases and J by 2 bases, leaving 8 bases between them. CDR3 length: 13 amino acids. CDR3 in amino acids: CASSVSGNYGYTF. The DNA for the CDR3 is TGTGCCAGCAGTGTATCAGGGAACTATGGCTACACCTTC. The whole variable domain, remainder taken from reference TRBV2 and TRBJ1-2, is EPEVTQTPSHQVTQMGQEVILRCVPISNHLYFYWYRQILGQKVEFLVSFYNNEISEKSEIFDDQFSVERPDGSNFTLKIRSTKLEDSAMYFCASSVSGNYGYTFGSGTRLTVV.

The rearrangement joins TRBV27 to TRBJ1-6, with TRBD1 matching 7 bases. The CDR3 is 15 residues long. Germline lookup yields CDR1 MNHEY and CDR2 SMNVEV (reference sequence). The V segment lost 6 bases and the J segment 10 bases; nucleotides outside the gene matches: 12. The CDR3 sequence is CASRYETGSGSPLHF. CDR3 in DNA: TGTGCCAGCAGGTACGAGACAGGGTCGGGATCACCCCTCCACTTT.

This clone was observed once. Other DNA sequences from this sample encode an identical CDR3 as well. DNA for the CDR3: TGTGCCAGCAGCGTTGGACAGGGTGGAAACACCATATATTTT. This codes for CASSVGQGGNTIYF. The rearrangement links TRBV9 to TRBJ1-3; 8 bases are shared with TRBD1. The CDR3 extends over 14 amino acids. V gave up 2 bases and J gave up 3 bases; unmatched junction bases: 1. Germline values: CDR1 SGDLS, CDR2 YYNGEE.